This T cell receptor beta chain was observed in a study of blood T cell repertoires in COVID-19. Sequencing was performed with immunoSEQ multiplex PCR; in TCRdb, only in-frame clones are kept and a portion is missing. The sample holds about 140,000 clones; about three quarters are singletons and the top ten take roughly 4.7%. This CDR3 is 14 amino acids long. Trimming cost V 6 bases and J 2 bases, with 14 bases left between them. Germline V gives CDR1 MNHNY, CDR2 SVGAGI (reference sequence). This clone has more than one count but fewer than ten. This TCR came from an elderly woman with active or convalescent COVID-19. J is TRBJ2-7 and V is TRBV6-6; the D gene is possibly TRBD2 (6 bases). Sequenced sample: peripheral blood. The chain's CDR3 is CASRTGTYTYEQYF. CDR3 DNA: TGTGCCAGCAGAACCGGGACTTACACCTACGAGCAGTACTTC.